Described below is a single T cell receptor (beta chain) sequence and its context. No antigen is known for it. Using immunoSEQ multiplex PCR, the repertoire was profiled, and TCRdb retains in-frame clones only, with some absent. The sample holds approximately 51,000 clones, roughly 73% seen once. V shed 6 bases and J 4 bases; nucleotides not matched to a gene: 5. Germline V lookup: CDR1 MNHEY, CDR2 SMNVEV (reference sequence). This CDR3 contains 13 residues. The entry originates in a study of a mutant IDH1 vaccine in newly diagnosed glioma. On the study more broadly: Vaccinations, eight in total, occurred in weeks 1, 3, 5, 7, 11, 15, 19, 23. Vaccination was launched 4-6 weeks after radiotherapy alone, or with temozolomide cycles.

As for time point: week 5, during vaccination. Vaccination used 300 ug of mutant IDH1 20-mer peptide per dose, with topical imiquimod. This TCR was recovered from a woman aged 40 to 50 with glioma. The chain recombines TRBV27 with TRBJ1-1, with 7 bases fitting TRBD1. Sequencing was performed on PBMCs, taken from a glioma patient whose treatment included an IDH1 peptide vaccine. The CDR3 is CASRLQGSTEAFF. The CDR3 DNA reads as TGTGCCAGCAGGCTACAGGGGAGCACTGAAGCTTTCTTT.